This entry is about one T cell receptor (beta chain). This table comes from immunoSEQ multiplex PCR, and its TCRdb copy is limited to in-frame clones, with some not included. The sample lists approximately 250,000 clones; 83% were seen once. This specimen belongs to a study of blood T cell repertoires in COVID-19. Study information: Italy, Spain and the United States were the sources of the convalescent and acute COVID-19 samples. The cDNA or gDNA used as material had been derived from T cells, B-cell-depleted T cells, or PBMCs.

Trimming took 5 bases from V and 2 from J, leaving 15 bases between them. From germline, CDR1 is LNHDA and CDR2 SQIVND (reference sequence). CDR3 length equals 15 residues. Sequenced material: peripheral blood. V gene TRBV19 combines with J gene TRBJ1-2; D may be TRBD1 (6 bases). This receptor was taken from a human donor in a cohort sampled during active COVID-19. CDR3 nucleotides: TGTGCCAGTAGTTTAAGGGACAACCGGAACTATGGCTACACCTTC. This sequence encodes CASSLRDNRNYGYTF.